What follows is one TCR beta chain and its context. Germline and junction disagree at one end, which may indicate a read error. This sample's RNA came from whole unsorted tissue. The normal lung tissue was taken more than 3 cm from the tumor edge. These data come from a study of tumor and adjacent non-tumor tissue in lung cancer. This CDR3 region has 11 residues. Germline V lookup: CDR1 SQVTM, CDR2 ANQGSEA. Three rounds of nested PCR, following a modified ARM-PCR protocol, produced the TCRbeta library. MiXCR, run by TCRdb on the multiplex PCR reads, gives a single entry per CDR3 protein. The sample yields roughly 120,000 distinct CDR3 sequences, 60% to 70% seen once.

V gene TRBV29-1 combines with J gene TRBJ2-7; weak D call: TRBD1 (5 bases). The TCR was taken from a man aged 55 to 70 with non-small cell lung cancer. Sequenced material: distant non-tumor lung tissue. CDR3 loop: CSVGAYYEQHF. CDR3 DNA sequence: TGCAGCGTAGGGGCCTACTACGAGCAGCACTTC.